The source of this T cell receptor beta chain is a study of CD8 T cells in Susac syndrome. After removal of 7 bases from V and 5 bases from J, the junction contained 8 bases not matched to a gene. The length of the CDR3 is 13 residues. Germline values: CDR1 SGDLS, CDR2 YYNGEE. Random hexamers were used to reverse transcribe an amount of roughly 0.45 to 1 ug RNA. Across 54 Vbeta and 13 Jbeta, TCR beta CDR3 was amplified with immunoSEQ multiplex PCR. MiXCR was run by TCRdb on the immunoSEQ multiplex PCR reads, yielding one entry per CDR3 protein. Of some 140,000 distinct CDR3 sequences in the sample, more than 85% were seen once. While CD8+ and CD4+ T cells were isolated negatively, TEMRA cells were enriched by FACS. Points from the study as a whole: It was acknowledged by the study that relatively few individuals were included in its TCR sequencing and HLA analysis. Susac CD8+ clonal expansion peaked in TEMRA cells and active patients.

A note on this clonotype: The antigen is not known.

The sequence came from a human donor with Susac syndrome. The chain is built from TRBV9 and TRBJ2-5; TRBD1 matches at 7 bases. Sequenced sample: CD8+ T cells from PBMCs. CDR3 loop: CASGSGTVETQYF. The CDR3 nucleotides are TGTGCCAGCGGTTCAGGGACAGTTGAGACCCAGTACTTC.